The clone carrying this T cell receptor beta chain was found many times. Its specificity is unknown. TCRdb re-analysed the RT-PCR reads in MiXCR, keeping a single row per CDR3 protein. The repertoire holds fewer than 800,000 distinct CDR3 sequences, with 15% to 17% as singletons. The CDR3 is 17 residues long. V was trimmed by 0 bases and J by 1 base, leaving 16 bases between them. Germline CDR1 DFQATT, CDR2 SNEGSKA (reference sequence). The data were obtained in a study of response to subunit inactivated influenza vaccine. Regarding the study as a whole: The authors offered the suggestion that each seasonal influenza vaccination recruits few new T cells.

This chain uses TRBV20-1 with TRBJ2-1; the D gene is possibly TRBD1 (6 bases). Sample: PBMCs from blood, taken about 11 days after vaccination. The TCR originated in a man in his forties or fifties who received an inactivated influenza vaccine. The chain's CDR3 is CSARDPGTTGSYNEQFF. CDR3 nucleotides: TGCAGTGCTAGAGATCCTGGGACAACAGGTTCCTACAATGAGCAGTTCTTC.